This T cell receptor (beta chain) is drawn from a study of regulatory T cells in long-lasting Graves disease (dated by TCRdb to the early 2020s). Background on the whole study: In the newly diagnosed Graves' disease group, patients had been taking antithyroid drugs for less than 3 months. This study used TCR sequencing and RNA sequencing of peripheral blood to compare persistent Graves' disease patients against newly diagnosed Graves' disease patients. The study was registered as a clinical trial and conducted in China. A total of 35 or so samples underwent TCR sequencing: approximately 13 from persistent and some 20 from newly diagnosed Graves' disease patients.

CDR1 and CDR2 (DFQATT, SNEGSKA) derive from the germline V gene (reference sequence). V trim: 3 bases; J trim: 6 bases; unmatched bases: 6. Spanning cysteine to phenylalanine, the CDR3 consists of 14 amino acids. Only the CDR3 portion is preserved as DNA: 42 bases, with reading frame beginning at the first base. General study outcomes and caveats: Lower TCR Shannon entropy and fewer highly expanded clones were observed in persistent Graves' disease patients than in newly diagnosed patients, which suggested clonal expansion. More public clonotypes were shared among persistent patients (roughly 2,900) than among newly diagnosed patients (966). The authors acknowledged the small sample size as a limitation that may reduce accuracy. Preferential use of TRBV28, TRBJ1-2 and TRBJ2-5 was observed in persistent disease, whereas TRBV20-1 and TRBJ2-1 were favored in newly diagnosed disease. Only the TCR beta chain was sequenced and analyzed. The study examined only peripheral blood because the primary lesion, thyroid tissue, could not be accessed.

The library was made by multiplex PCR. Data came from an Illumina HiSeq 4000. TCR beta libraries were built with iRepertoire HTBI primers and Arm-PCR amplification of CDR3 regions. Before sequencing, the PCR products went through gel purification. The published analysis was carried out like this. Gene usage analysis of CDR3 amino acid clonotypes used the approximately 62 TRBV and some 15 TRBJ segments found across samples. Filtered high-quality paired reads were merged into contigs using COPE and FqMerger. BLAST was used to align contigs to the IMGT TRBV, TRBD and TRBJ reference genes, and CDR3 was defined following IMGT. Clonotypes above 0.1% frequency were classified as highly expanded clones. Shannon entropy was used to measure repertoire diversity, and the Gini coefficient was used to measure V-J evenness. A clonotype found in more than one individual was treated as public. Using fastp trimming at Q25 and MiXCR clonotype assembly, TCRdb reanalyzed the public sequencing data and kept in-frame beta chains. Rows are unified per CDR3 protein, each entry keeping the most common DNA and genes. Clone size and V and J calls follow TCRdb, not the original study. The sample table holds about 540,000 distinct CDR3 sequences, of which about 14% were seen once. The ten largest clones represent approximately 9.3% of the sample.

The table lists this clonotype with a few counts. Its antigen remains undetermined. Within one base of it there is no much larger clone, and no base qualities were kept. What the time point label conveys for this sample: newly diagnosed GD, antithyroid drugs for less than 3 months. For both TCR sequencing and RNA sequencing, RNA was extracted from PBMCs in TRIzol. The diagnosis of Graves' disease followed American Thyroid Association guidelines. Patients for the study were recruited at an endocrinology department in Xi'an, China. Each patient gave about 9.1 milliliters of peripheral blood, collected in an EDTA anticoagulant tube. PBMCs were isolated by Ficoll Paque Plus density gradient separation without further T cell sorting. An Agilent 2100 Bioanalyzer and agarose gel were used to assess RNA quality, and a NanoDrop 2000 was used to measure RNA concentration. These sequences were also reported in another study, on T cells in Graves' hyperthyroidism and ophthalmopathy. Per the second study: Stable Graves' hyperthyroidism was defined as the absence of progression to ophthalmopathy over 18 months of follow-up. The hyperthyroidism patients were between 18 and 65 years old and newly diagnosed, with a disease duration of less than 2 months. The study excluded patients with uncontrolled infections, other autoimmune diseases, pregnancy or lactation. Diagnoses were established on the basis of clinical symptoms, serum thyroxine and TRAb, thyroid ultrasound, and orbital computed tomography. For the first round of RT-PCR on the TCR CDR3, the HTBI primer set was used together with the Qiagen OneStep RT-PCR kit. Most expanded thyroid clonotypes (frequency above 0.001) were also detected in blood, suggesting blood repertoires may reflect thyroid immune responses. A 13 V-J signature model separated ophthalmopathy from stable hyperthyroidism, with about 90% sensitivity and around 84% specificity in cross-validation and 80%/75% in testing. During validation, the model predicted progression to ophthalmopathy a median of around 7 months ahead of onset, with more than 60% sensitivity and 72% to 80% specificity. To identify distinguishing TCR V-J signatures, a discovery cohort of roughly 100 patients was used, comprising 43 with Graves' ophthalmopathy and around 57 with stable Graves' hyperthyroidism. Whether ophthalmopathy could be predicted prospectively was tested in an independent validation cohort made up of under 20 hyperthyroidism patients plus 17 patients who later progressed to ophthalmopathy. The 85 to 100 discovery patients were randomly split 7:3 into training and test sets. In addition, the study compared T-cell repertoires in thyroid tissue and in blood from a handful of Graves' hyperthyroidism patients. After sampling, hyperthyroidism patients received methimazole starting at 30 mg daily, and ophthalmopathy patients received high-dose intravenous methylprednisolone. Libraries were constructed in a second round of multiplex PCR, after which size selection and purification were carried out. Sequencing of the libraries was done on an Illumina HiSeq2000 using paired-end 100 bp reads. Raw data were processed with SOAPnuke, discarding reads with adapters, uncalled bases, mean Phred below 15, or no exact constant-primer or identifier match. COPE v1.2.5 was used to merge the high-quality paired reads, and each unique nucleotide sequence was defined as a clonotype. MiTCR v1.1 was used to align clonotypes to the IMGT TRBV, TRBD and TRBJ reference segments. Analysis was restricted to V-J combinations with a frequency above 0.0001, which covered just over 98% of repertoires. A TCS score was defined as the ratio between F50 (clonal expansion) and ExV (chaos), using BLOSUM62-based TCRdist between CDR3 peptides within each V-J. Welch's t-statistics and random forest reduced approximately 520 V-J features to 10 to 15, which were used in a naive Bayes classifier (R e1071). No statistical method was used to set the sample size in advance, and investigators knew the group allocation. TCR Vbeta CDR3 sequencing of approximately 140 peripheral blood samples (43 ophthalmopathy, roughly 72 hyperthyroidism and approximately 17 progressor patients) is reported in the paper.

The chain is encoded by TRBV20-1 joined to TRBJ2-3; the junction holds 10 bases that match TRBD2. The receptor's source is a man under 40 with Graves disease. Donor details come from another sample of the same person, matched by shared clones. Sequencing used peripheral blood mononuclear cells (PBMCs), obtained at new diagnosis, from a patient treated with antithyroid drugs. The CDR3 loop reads CSASASGRSDTQYF. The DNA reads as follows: TGCAGTGCTAGTGCTAGCGGGAGATCTGATACGCAGTATTTT.